Below, one T cell receptor beta chain is given with its context. Germline CDR1 is LNHDA and CDR2 is SQIVND (reference sequence). The V segment lost 7 bases and the J segment 6 bases; nucleotides outside the gene matches: 5. This CDR3 spans 15 amino acids. This sample is part of a study of blood T cell repertoires in COVID-19. Clones were sequenced by immunoSEQ multiplex PCR, and TCRdb holds only the in-frame ones, with some missing. The repertoire consists of some 250,000 clones, with approximately 85% occurring once and the leading ten covering around 0.8%. Sequenced: peripheral blood. This chain uses TRBV19 with TRBJ2-1, with 14 bases identical to TRBD2. This TCR derives from a woman in her thirties with acute or convalescent COVID-19. DNA for the CDR3: TGTGCCAGTAATATCGGGACTAGCGGGAGCAATGAGCAGTTCTTC. Its protein product is CASNIGTSGSNEQFF.